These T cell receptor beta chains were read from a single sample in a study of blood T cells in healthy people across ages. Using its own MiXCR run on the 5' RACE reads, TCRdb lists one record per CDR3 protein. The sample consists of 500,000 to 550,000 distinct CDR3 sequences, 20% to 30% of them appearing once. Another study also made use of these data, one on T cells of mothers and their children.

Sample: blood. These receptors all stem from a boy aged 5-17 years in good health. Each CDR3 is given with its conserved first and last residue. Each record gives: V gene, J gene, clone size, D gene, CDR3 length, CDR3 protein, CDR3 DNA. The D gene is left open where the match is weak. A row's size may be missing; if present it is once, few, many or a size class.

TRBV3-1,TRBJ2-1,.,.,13,CASSQGFGYEQFF,TGTGCCAGCAGCCAAGGATTTGGATATGAGCAGTTCTTC
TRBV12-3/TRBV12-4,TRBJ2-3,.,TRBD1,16,CASSTYLDRGTDTQYF,TGCGCCAGCAGTACATACCTGGACAGGGGCACAGATACGCAGTATTTT
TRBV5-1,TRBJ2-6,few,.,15,CASSPGGPGANVLTF,TGCGCCAGCAGCCCGGGGGGCCCCGGGGCCAACGTCCTGACTTTC
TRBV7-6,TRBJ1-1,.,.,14,CASSLGRRGTEAFF,TGTGCCAGCAGCTTAGGGCGGCGAGGGACTGAAGCTTTCTTT
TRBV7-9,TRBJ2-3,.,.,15,CASSHGQWPTDTQYF,TGTGCCAGCAGTCACGGCCAGTGGCCCACAGATACGCAGTATTTT
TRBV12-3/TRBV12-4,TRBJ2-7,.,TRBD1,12,CASSQGENEQYF,TGTGCCAGCTCTCAGGGGGAGAACGAGCAGTACTTC
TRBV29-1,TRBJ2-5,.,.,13,CSVPIGGQETQYF,TGCAGCGTTCCCATCGGGGGCCAGGAGACCCAGTACTTC
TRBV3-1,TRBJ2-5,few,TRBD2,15,CASRRTSGPQETQYF,TGTGCCAGCAGAAGGACTAGCGGACCCCAAGAGACCCAGTACTTC
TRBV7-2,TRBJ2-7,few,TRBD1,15,CASSLEGQGPYEQYF,TGTGCCAGCAGCTTAGAGGGACAGGGCCCTTACGAGCAGTACTTC
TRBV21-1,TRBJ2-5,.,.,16,CASSKVGAGDEETQYF,TGTGCCAGCAGCAAAGTCGGGGCGGGAGACGAAGAGACCCAGTACTTC
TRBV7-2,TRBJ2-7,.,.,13,CASSPGLQGPLDF,TGTGCCAGCAGCCCGGGGCTCCAGGGCCCTCTGGACTTC
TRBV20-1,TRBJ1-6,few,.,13,CRPSGESNSPLHF,TGCAGGCCTTCGGGGGAATCTAATTCACCCCTCCACTTT
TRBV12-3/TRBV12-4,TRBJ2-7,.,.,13,CASSSKTDYEQYF,TGTGCCAGCAGTTCAAAGACGGACTACGAGCAGTACTTC
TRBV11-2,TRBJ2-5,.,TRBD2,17,CASSLATVGGNRETQYF,TGTGCCAGCAGCTTGGCCACCGTCGGGGGGAATAGGGAGACCCAGTACTTC
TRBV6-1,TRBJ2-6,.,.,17,CASGGARQNSGANVLTF,TGTGCCAGCGGTGGGGCGCGACAGAACTCTGGGGCCAACGTCCTGACTTTC
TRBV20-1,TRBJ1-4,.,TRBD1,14,CSAGTGATNEKLFF,TGCAGTGCGGGGACAGGGGCAACTAATGAAAAACTGTTTTTT
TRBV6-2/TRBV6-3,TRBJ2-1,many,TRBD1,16,CASSPSGQGQFNEQFF,TGTGCCAGCAGCCCCTCGGGACAGGGTCAATTCAATGAGCAGTTCTTC
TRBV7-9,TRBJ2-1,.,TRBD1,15,CASSPGQGKLNEQFF,TGTGCCAGCAGCCCAGGACAGGGTAAATTGAATGAGCAGTTCTTC
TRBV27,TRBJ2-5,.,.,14,CASSLRGSGETQYF,TGTGCCAGCAGTTTACGAGGGTCCGGAGAGACCCAGTACTTC
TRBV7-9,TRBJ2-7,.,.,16,CASSLGQGLFSYEQYF,TGTGCCAGCAGCTTAGGCCAGGGGTTATTCTCCTACGAGCAGTACTTC
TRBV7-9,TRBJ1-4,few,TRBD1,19,CASISTGEMLVAGGEKLFF,TGTGCCAGCATTTCGACTGGGGAAATGCTGGTCGCAGGGGGTGAAAAACTGTTTTTT
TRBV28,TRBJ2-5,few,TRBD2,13,CASDSGGQETQYF,TGTGCCAGCGACTCGGGGGGGCAAGAGACCCAGTACTTC
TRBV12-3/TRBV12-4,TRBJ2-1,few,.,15,CASSADGTYYNEQFF,TGTGCCAGCAGTGCAGACGGGACCTACTACAATGAGCAGTTCTTC
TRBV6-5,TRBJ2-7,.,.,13,CASSYSDKGEQYF,TGTGCCAGCAGTTACTCGGACAAGGGCGAGCAGTACTTC
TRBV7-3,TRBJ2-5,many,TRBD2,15,CASSLSSGNQETQYF,TGTGCCAGCAGCTTATCTAGCGGGAACCAAGAGACCCAGTACTTC
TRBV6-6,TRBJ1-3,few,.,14,CASTEGLNGNTIYF,TGTGCCAGCACCGAGGGGCTTAATGGAAACACCATATATTTT
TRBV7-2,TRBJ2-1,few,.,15,CASSPSDSSYNEQFF,TGTGCCAGCAGCCCCTCAGACTCATCCTACAATGAGCAGTTCTTC
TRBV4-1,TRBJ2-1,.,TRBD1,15,CASSLETGYQSEQFF,TGCGCCAGCAGCCTTGAGACAGGGTATCAGAGTGAGCAGTTCTTC
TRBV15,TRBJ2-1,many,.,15,CATSRAGIGWNEQFF,TGTGCCACCAGCAGAGCTGGGATCGGTTGGAATGAGCAGTTCTTC
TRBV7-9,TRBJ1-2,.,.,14,CASSPDGAFYGYTF,TGTGCCAGCAGCCCGGACGGGGCCTTCTATGGCTACACCTTC
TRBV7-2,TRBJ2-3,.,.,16,CASSLVPGTSTDTQYF,TGTGCCAGCAGCTTAGTTCCGGGAACTAGCACAGATACGCAGTATTTT
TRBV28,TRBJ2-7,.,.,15,CASTPLDRSTYEQYF,TGTGCCAGCACCCCTTTAGACAGGTCGACCTACGAGCAGTACTTC
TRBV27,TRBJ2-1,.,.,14,CASSLSGPLNEQFF,TGTGCCAGCAGTTTATCCGGCCCTCTAAATGAGCAGTTCTTC
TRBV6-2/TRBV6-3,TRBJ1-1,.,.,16,CASRPTIDGFEFEAFF,TGTGCCAGCAGACCGACAATCGACGGCTTCGAGTTTGAAGCTTTCTTT
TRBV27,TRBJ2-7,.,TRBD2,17,CASSLFGTRSVSYEQYF,TGTGCCAGCAGTTTATTCGGGACTAGAAGCGTGAGCTACGAGCAGTACTTC
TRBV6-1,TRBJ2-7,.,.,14,CASSGRPASYEQYF,TGTGCCAGCAGCGGCCGACCTGCATCCTACGAGCAGTACTTC
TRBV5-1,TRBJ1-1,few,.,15,CASSLGAGSNTEAFF,TGCGCCAGCAGCTTGGGTGCGGGGTCGAACACTGAAGCTTTCTTT
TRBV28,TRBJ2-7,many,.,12,CASSLYALEQYF,TGTGCCAGCAGCCTCTACGCCCTCGAGCAGTACTTC
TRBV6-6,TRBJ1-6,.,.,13,CASRGRESSPLHF,TGTGCCAGCCGGGGCAGGGAGAGTTCACCCCTCCACTTT
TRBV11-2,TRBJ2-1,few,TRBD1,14,CASSLGDSPNEQFF,TGTGCCAGCAGCTTGGGGGACAGCCCCAATGAGCAGTTCTTC
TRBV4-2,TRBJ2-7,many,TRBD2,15,CASSQGTSGIYEQYF,TGTGCCAGCAGCCAAGGGACTAGCGGGATTTACGAGCAGTACTTC
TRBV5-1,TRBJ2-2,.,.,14,CASSLLHGTGELFF,TGCGCCAGCAGCCTCCTCCACGGGACCGGGGAGCTGTTTTTT
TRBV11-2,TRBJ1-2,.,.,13,CASSPGHLYGYTF,TGTGCCAGCAGCCCTGGACACCTCTATGGCTACACCTTC
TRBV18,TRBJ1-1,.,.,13,CASSPRQVLEAFF,TGTGCCAGCTCACCACGACAGGTATTAGAAGCTTTCTTT
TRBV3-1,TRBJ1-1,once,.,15,CASSRSWARDTEAFF,TGTGCCAGCAGTCGATCCTGGGCAAGGGACACTGAAGCTTTCTTT
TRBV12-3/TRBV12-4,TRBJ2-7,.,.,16,CASSFLLPGSPYEQYF,TGTGCCAGCAGTTTCTTACTTCCGGGGTCCCCCTACGAGCAGTACTTC
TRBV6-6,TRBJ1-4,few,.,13,CASTGAGNEKLFF,TGTGCCAGCACGGGGGCCGGTAATGAAAAACTGTTTTTT